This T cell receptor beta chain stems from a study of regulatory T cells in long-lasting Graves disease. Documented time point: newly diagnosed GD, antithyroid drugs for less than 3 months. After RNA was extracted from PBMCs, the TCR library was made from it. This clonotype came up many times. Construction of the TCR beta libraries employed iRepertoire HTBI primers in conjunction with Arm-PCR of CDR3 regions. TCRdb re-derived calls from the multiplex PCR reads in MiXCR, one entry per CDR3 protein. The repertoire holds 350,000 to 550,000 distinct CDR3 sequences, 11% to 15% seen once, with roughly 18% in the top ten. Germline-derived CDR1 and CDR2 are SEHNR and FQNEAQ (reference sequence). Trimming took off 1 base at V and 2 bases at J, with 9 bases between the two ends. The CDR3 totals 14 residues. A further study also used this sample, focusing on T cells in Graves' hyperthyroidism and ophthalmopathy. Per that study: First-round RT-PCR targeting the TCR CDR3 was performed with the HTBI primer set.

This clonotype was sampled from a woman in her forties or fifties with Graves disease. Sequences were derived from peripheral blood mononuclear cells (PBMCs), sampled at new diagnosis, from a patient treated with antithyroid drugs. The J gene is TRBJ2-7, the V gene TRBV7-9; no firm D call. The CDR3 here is CASSLGHVPYEQYF. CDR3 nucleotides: TGTGCCAGCAGCTTAGGACATGTCCCCTACGAGCAGTACTTC.